The rows below give T cell receptor beta chains drawn from one sample of a study of T cell repertoires in cytomegalovirus infection. TCRdb fed the reads into MiXCR, producing one record per CDR3 protein. The sample contains about 740,000 distinct CDR3 sequences, 35% to 40% of which appear only once. The material sequenced was PBMCs. All receptors come from a human donor in good health (CMV status not recorded). Some clones in this sample may be carry-over from other donors' samples. Both conserved end residues are part of each CDR3. A D gene is named only where the DNA matches it firmly. The listing skips clone size in some rows; elsewhere it reads once, few, many or a size class.

>TRBJ2-7|many|TRBV28|TRBD1
TGTGCCAGCAGTCCCATGCTCTCCGGGACAGGGGTCGAGCAGTACTTC
CASSPMLSGTGVEQYF
>TRBJ1-5|NA|TRBV7-8|TRBD1
TGTGCCAGCAGCAGTCATGGGACAGAGAATCAGCCCCAGCCTTTT
CASSSHGTENQPQPF
>TRBJ1-2|NA|TRBV29-1|NA
TGCAGCGTTGAAGTAGGGCGAGGCTACACCTTC
CSVEVGRGYTF
>TRBJ1-4|NA|TRBV18|NA
TGTGCCAGCTCACCACCCGCCACCGGTGGAGAAAAACTGTTTTTT
CASSPPATGGEKLFF
>TRBJ2-5|NA|TRBV5-1|TRBD1
TGCGCCAGCAACAGACAGGGTGGTATGGAGACCCAGTACTTC
CASNRQGGMETQYF
>TRBJ2-7|NA|TRBV7-8|NA
TGTGCCAGCAGCTTATTCCCAGAACTCTCCTACGAGCAGTACTTC
CASSLFPELSYEQYF
>TRBJ1-2|NA|TRBV7-4|TRBD1
TGTGCCAGCAGCCCTCAGGGGGAACCCTATGGCTACACCTTC
CASSPQGEPYGYTF
>TRBJ2-3|many|TRBV7-6|TRBD1
TGTGCCAGCAGCTATGGACAGGGGAGCACAGATACGCAGTATTTT
CASSYGQGSTDTQYF
>TRBJ2-7|few|TRBV28|TRBD1
TGTGCCAGCAGTGACCCACAGGGGGGTCCCTACGAGCAGTACTTC
CASSDPQGGPYEQYF
>TRBJ1-1|NA|TRBV7-2|NA
TGTGCCGAGAGCGGGTACAGGAACACTGAAGCTTTCTTT
CAESGYRNTEAFF
>TRBJ2-1|few|TRBV7-9|TRBD2
TGTTCCACCCGGGGGGGGCCTGGTAATGAGCAGTTCTTC
CSTRGGPGNEQFF
>TRBJ1-6|NA|TRBV6-6|NA
TGTGCCAGCAGTGAGGGGAATTCACCCCTCCACTTT
CASSEGNSPLHF
>TRBJ1-1|once|TRBV5-1|NA
TGCGCCAGCAGCTTGAGCACAAAGAACACTGAAGCTTTCTTT
CASSLSTKNTEAFF
>TRBJ2-7|few|TRBV5-1|TRBD2
TGCGCCAGCAGCTTCGCAGGAGTGACTAGCGGGAGTACCCTTCTTCTCTACGAGCAGTACTTC
CASSFAGVTSGSTLLLYEQYF
>TRBJ2-5|NA|TRBV12-3/TRBV12-4|NA
TGTGCCAGCAGTTTTAAGGGGATAGCGACCCAGTACTTC
CASSFKGIATQYF
>TRBJ1-5|once|TRBV25-1|NA
TGTGCCAGCAGTGGGTTGGGCAGCCATCAGCCCCAGCATTTT
CASSGLGSHQPQHF
>TRBJ2-5|few|TRBV28|TRBD2
TGTGCCAGCAGTTTATTGCTAGCGGGGTTACAAGAGACCCAGTACTTC
CASSLLLAGLQETQYF
>TRBJ2-7|few|TRBV6-6|NA
TGTGCCAGCAGTAACCACTACGAGCAGTACTTC
CASSNHYEQYF
>TRBJ1-2|NA|TRBV2|NA
TGTGCCAGCAGTGAAATCAGAAACTTCAACTATGGCTACACCTTC
CASSEIRNFNYGYTF
>TRBJ2-7|NA|TRBV29-1|TRBD2
TGCAGCGCCTCTGAAGGACTAGCGTCCGAGCAGTACTTC
CSASEGLASEQYF
>TRBJ1-5|NA|TRBV12-3/TRBV12-4|NA
TGTGCCAGCAGTCCCACTCGAGGAGGTCAGCCCCAGCATTTT
CASSPTRGGQPQHF
>TRBJ2-5|many|TRBV7-8|NA
TGTGCCAGCAGCTCCCCCATTCCGGGGGCGGAGACCCAGTACTTC
CASSSPIPGAETQYF
>TRBJ2-7|few|TRBV2|TRBD1
TGTGCCAGCAGGGAATTATACAGGGGCCAAGCCTACGAGCAGTACTTC
CASRELYRGQAYEQYF
>TRBJ2-7|few|TRBV6-1|TRBD1
TGTGCCAGCAGTATGACAGGGACGTCCCCAGAGCAGTACTTC
CASSMTGTSPEQYF
>TRBJ1-4|NA|TRBV4-2|NA
TGTGCCAGCAGCCCGCGGACACCTACTAATGAAAAACTGTTTTTT
CASSPRTPTNEKLFF
>TRBJ1-1|many|TRBV7-8|TRBD1
TGTGCCAGCAGAATGGGGACAGGGAAAAACACTGAAGCTTTCTTT
CASRMGTGKNTEAFF
>TRBJ2-1|NA|TRBV5-5|NA
TGTGCCAGCAGCTTGGCGCCAGGGAAGAAGGAGCAGTTCTTC
CASSLAPGKKEQFF
>TRBJ2-5|few|TRBV7-2|NA
TGTGCCAGCAGCCCCCGTTGGGGGCGGGAGACCCAGTACTTC
CASSPRWGRETQYF
>TRBJ2-1|NA|TRBV4-2|TRBD2
TGTGCCAGCAGCCAAGGACATACTAGCGGGGGGGCCGGGGAGCAGTTCTTC
CASSQGHTSGGAGEQFF
>TRBJ2-2|NA|TRBV29-1|NA
TGCAGCGTTGTTAAAGGGACCGGGGAGCTGTTTTTT
CSVVKGTGELFF
>TRBJ2-1|NA|TRBV28|TRBD1
TGTGCCAGCAGTTTTGCCGGGACAGGGGTGGATGAGCAGTTCTTC
CASSFAGTGVDEQFF
>TRBJ2-7|NA|TRBV12-3/TRBV12-4|NA
TGTGCCAGCAGTTTAGTCGGGCAGGCCCACGAGCAGTACTTC
CASSLVGQAHEQYF
>TRBJ2-1|few|TRBV7-9|TRBD2
TGTGCCAGCAGCAATAGCGGGAGGGCCGATGAGCAGTTCTTC
CASSNSGRADEQFF